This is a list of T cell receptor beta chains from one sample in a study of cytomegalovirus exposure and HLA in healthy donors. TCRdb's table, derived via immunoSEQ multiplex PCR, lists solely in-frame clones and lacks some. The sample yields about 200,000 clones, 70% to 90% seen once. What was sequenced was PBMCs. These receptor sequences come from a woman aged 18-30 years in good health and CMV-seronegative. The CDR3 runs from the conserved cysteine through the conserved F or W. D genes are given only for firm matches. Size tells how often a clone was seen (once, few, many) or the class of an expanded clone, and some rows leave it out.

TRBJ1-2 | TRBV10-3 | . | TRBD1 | CAISGWQDSRGDYYGYTF | TGTGCCATCAGTGGTTGGCAGGACAGCAGGGGGGATTACTATGGCTACACCTTC
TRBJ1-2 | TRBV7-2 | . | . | CASSLDQGRNYGYTF | TGTGCCAGCAGCTTAGACCAGGGGCGGAACTATGGCTACACCTTC
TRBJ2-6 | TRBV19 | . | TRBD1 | CASSIIGKGASGANVLTF | TGTGCCAGTAGTATTATAGGGAAGGGGGCTTCTGGGGCCAACGTCCTGACTTTC
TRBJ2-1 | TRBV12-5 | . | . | CASAGVSYEQFF | TGTGCTAGCGCCGGAGTAAGCTATGAGCAGTTCTTC
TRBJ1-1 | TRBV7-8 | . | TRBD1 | CASAGGLNTEAFF | TGTGCCAGCGCAGGGGGACTGAACACTGAAGCTTTCTTT
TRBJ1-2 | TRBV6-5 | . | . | CATFRWGEHGYIF | TGTGCCACTTTTCGGTGGGGGGAGCATGGCTACATCTTC
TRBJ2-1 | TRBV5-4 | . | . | CASSFLTQPSNEQFF | TGTGCCAGCAGCTTCCTTACACAACCCAGCAATGAGCAGTTCTTC
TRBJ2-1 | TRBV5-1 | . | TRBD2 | CASSYPGAGGPLYNEQFF | TGCGCCAGCAGTTACCCGGGAGCGGGAGGGCCCCTTTACAATGAGCAGTTCTTC
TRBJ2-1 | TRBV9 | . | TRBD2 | CASSVGVAGGDNEQFF | TGTGCCAGCAGCGTAGGAGTAGCGGGAGGTGACAATGAGCAGTTCTTC
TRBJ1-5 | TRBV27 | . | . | CASSLGGPRYQPQHF | TGTGCCAGCAGTTTAGGCGGGCCAAGGTATCAGCCCCAGCATTTT
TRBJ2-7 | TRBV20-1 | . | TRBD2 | CSARRGDEQYF | TGCAGTGCTCGCCGGGGGGACGAGCAGTACTTC
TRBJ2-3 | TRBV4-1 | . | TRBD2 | CASSQIAGGDVSADTQYF | TGCGCCAGCAGCCAGATAGCGGGGGGTGACGTTAGCGCAGATACGCAGTATTTT
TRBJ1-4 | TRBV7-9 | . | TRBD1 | CASSSRGHGDEKLFF | TGTGCCAGCAGCTCCAGGGGGCACGGTGATGAAAAACTGTTTTTT
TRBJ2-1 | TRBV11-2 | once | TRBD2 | CASSIPGLEFF | TGTGCCAGCAGCATTCCGGGACTAGAGTTCTTC
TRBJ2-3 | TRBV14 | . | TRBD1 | CASSPGDSFTDTQYF | TGTGCCAGCAGCCCCGGGGACAGTTTCACAGATACGCAGTATTTT
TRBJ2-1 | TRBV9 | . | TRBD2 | CASSSGLGLAGVLDEQFF | TGTGCCAGCAGCTCAGGCTTGGGACTAGCGGGAGTGTTGGATGAGCAGTTCTTC
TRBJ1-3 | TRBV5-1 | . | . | CASSLTGHGNTIYF | TGCGCCAGCAGCCTTACAGGGCATGGAAACACCATATATTTT
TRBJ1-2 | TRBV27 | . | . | CASSYLPLGGDGYTF | TGTGCCAGCAGTTATCTTCCCCTGGGGGGTGATGGCTACACCTTC
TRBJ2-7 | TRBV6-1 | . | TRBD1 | CASRLATGEEQYF | TGTGCCAGCAGACTCGCGACAGGGGAAGAGCAGTACTTC
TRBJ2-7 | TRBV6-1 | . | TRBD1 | CASSVLSRGLYHEQYF | TGTGCCAGCAGTGTGTTAAGCAGGGGGCTTTACCACGAGCAGTACTTC
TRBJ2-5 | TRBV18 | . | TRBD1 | CASTAGTGGFGRETQYF | TGTGCCAGCACCGCCGGGACAGGGGGTTTTGGAAGAGAGACCCAGTACTTC
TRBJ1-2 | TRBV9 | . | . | CASSARQAPNYGYTF | TGTGCCAGCAGCGCCCGACAGGCTCCTAACTATGGCTACACCTTC
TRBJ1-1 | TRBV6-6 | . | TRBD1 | CASTSAGGREAFF | TGTGCCAGCACGTCGGCAGGGGGACGTGAAGCTTTCTTT
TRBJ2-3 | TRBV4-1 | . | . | CASSQARPIGIGIPDTQYF | TGCGCCAGCAGCCAAGCGAGACCCATTGGGATCGGGATCCCGGATACGCAGTATTTT
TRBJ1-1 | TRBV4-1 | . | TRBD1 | CASSQDTGTGGTEAFF | TGCGCCAGCAGCCAAGACACCGGGACAGGTGGCACTGAAGCTTTCTTT
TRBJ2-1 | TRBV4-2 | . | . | CASSQDLLGVREQFF | TGTGCCAGCAGCCAAGATTTGCTAGGGGTCAGAGAGCAGTTCTTC
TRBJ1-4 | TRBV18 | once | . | CASSPSGLGGEKLFF | TGTGCCAGCTCACCATCCGGCTTGGGAGGTGAAAAACTGTTTTTT
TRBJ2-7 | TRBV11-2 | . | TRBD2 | CASSSGTGLYEQYF | TGTGCCAGCAGCAGCGGGACGGGCCTCTACGAGCAGTACTTC
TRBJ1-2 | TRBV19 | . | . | CASSISGDYGYTF | TGTGCCAGTAGTATTTCCGGGGACTATGGCTACACCTTC
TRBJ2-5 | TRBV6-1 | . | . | CASSQFYSQETQYF | TGTGCCAGCAGTCAATTTTACAGTCAAGAGACCCAGTACTTC
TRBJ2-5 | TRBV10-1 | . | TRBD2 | CASSEAQREQETQYF | TGCGCCAGCAGTGAGGCCCAGCGGGAGCAGGAGACCCAGTACTTC
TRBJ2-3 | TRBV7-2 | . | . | CASSLVRPTDTQYF | TGTGCCAGCAGTTTAGTCCGTCCCACAGATACGCAGTATTTT
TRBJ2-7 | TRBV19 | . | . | CASSIASGFSYEQYF | TGTGCCAGTAGTATAGCGTCGGGTTTCTCCTACGAGCAGTACTTC
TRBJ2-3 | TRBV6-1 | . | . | CASSERGSGDTQYF | TGTGCCAGCAGTGAAAGAGGTTCCGGAGATACGCAGTATTTT
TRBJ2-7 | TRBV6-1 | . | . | CASRVRGTALYEQYF | TGTGCCAGCAGGGTCCGAGGGACTGCCCTCTACGAGCAGTACTTC
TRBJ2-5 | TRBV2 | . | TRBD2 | CASRTSGAPAQYF | TGTGCCAGCAGGACTAGCGGGGCCCCGGCCCAGTACTTC
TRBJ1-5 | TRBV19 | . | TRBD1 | CASSAETGGDFNQPQHF | TGTGCCAGTAGTGCGGAGACAGGGGGCGATTTCAATCAGCCCCAGCATTTT
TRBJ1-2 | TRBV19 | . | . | CASSIPGIHGYTF | TGTGCCAGTAGTATCCCAGGGATTCATGGCTACACCTTC
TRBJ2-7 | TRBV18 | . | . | CASSPNRDNYEQYF | TGTGCCAGCTCACCTAATCGGGACAACTACGAGCAGTACTTC
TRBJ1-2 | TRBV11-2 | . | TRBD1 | CASSSHRGDYGYTF | TGTGCCAGCAGCTCCCACAGGGGTGACTATGGCTACACCTTC
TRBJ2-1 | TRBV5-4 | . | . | CASSSDNEQFF | TGTGCCAGCAGCTCCGACAATGAGCAGTTCTTC
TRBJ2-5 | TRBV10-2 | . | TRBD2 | CASGTSGQETQYF | TGCGCCAGTGGGACTAGCGGGCAAGAGACCCAGTACTTC
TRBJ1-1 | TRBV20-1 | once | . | CSARASTEAFF | TGCAGTGCTAGAGCCTCCACTGAAGCTTTCTTT
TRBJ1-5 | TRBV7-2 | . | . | CASSAQDNQPQHF | TGTGCCAGCAGCGCACAGGACAATCAGCCCCAGCATTTT
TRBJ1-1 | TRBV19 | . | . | CASSIGEGSTEAFF | TGTGCCAGTAGTATAGGGGAGGGAAGCACTGAAGCTTTCTTT
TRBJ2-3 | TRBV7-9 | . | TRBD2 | CASSLVAGGQVTQYF | TGTGCCAGCAGCTTAGTAGCGGGGGGGCAGGTCACGCAGTATTTT
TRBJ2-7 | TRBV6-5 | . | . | CASSYAPPGAYEQYF | TGTGCCAGCAGTTACGCCCCCCCAGGGGCCTACGAGCAGTACTTC